The 15 T cell receptor beta chains given below trace back to one sample, sequenced in a study of glioma-infiltrating T cells after dendritic cell vaccination. The table came from immunoSEQ multiplex PCR; TCRdb's copy has only in-frame clones and leaves some out. The repertoire holds roughly 96,000 clones, with 79% as singletons. This specimen was blood, taken before dendritic cell vaccination. The receptors stem from a human donor with glioblastoma.

This rearrangement joins TRBV7-9 to TRBJ2-7; a weak D match, TRBD1 (6 bases). V gave up 1 base and J gave up 6 bases, with 13 bases separating them. Germline CDR1 SEHNR, CDR2 FQNEAQ (reference sequence). This CDR3 spans 14 amino acids. This chain's CDR3 is CASSLVGTRPEQYF. As DNA, the CDR3 is TGTGCCAGCAGCTTAGTCGGGACAAGACCCGAGCAGTACTTC.

The rearrangement joins TRBV19 to TRBJ1-2, with 7 nucleotides matching TRBD1. After removal of 11 bases from V and 8 bases from J, the junction contained 8 bases not matched to a gene. Germline CDR1 reads LNHDA; CDR2 reads SQIVND (reference sequence). The CDR3 consists of 11 residues. The CDR3 sequence is CADDRVRGYTF. In nucleotides, the CDR3 is TGTGCCGACGACAGGGTTCGGGGCTACACCTTC. The full variable domain, completed using reference TRBV19 and TRBJ1-2, is DGGITQSPKYLFRKEGQNVTLSCEQNLNHDAMYWYRQDPGQGLRLIYYSQIVNDFQKGDIAEGYSVSREKKESFPLTVTSAQKNPTAFYLCADDRVRGYTFGSGTRLTVV.

The chain uses TRBV28 and TRBJ1-1; TRBD1 matches 8 bases. This CDR3 has 15 amino acids. From germline, CDR1 is MDHEN and CDR2 SYDVKM. V shed 2 bases, J shed 2 bases, and the junction held 4 bases outside the gene matches. As DNA, the CDR3 is TGTGCCAGCAGTTTACCCCAGGGGGCTAACACTGAAGCTTTCTTT. Amino acids: CASSLPQGANTEAFF.

V is TRBV6-5 and J is TRBJ2-5; 8 bases are shared with TRBD1. The CDR3 spans 15 residues. With 6 bases clipped from V and 3 bases from J, the junction kept 9 bases outside the gene matches. Germline CDR1 reads MNHEY; CDR2 reads SVGAGI. The CDR3 DNA follows: TGTGCCAGCAGACGACTGGACAGGGTAAAAGAGACCCAGTACTTC. Translated: CASRRLDRVKETQYF.

This clone was counted only a few times. The genes are TRBV6-5 and TRBJ1-2, with 7 bases matching TRBD1. The CDR3 runs 16 residues. CDR1 MNHEY and CDR2 SVGAGI come from the germline V gene. J was trimmed by 4 bases and V by 3 bases; bases with no gene match: 11. This chain's CDR3 is CASSYSTGPGAYGYTF. Written as DNA, the CDR3 is TGTGCCAGCAGTTATTCGACAGGGCCAGGGGCCTATGGCTACACCTTC.

J is TRBJ2-2 and V is TRBV2; tentative D call: TRBD2 (5 bases). The CDR3 loop spans 15 amino acids. CDR1 SNHLY and CDR2 FYNNEI come from the germline V gene. The ends were cut back, 7 bases at V and 3 bases at J, with 15 bases in the middle. CDR3 sequence (DNA): TGTGCCAGCACTTCGTCGGGAATACACACCGGGGAGCTGTTTTTT. Translated: CASTSSGIHTGELFF.

V is TRBV9 and J is TRBJ2-1, with TRBD2 matching over 15 bases. Germline CDR1 reads SGDLS; CDR2 reads YYNGEE. The CDR3 runs to 17 residues. V trimming: 3 bases; J trimming: 1 base; junction bases outside the gene matches: 2. The CDR3 DNA reads as TGTGCCAGCAGCGCCGGGACTAGCGGGGGGTCCTACAATGAGCAGTTCTTC. Protein product: CASSAGTSGGSYNEQFF. Full variable domain (remainder filled in from reference TRBV9 and TRBJ2-1): DSGVTQTPKHLITATGQRVTLRCSPRSGDLSVYWYQQSLDQGLQFLIQYYNGEERAKGNILERFSAQQFPDLHSELNLSSLELGDSALYFCASSAGTSGGSYNEQFFGPGTRLTVL.

The chain recombines TRBV11-1 with TRBJ2-1; possibly TRBD1 for D (6 bases). The CDR3 is 15 residues long. Trimming cost V 0 bases and J 2 bases, with 8 bases left between them. CDR1 and CDR2 (germline): SGHAT, FQDESV (reference sequence). CDR3 sequence reads: CASSLARTAYNEQFF. CDR3 nucleotide sequence: TGTGCCAGCAGCTTAGCGCGGACAGCCTACAATGAGCAGTTCTTC.

The chain joins TRBV19 to TRBJ2-2; D might be TRBD2 (6 bases). This CDR3 contains 13 residues. Trimming took off 11 bases at V and 0 bases at J, with 10 bases between the two ends. Germline V CDR1 and CDR2: LNHDA, SQIVND (reference sequence). This CDR3 reads CAGSGANTGELFF. CDR3 sequence (DNA): TGTGCCGGATCGGGGGCGAACACCGGGGAGCTGTTTTTT.

V usage is TRBV7-9 and J usage is TRBJ1-2, with 8 bases matching TRBD1. Germline V lookup: CDR1 SEHNR, CDR2 FQNEAQ (reference sequence). The ends lost 5 bases at V and 6 bases at J; junction bases unmatched: 8. The CDR3 totals 14 residues. The CDR3 sequence: CASSLPGQAHGYTF. CDR3 nucleotides: TGTGCCAGCAGCCTACCGGGACAGGCTCATGGCTACACCTTC.

This clone was detected a few times. This sequence joins TRBV28 and TRBJ2-1; D remains ambiguous. CDR3 size: 11 residues. Germline values: CDR1 MDHEN, CDR2 SYDVKM. Trimming shortened V by 6 bases and J by 10 bases, and 10 bases separated the two germline ends. CDR3 in DNA: TGTGCCAGCAGCCCTCTTAGCGAGCAGTTCTTC. Its protein is CASSPLSEQFF.

The rearrangement links TRBV28 to TRBJ2-7, with a tentative D call TRBD1 (6 bases). CDR1 and CDR2 (germline): MDHEN, SYDVKM. The CDR3 consists of 14 residues. V was pared by 5 bases and J by 4 bases, with 15 bases between. The CDR3 bases are TGTGCCAGCAGTGACGCCGGGACACTTTACGAGCAGTACTTC. The encoded protein is CASSDAGTLYEQYF.

This chain uses TRBV28 with TRBJ2-1; perhaps TRBD2 as D (5 bases). The germline CDR1 and CDR2 sequences are MDHEN and SYDVKM. The CDR3 has 12 amino acids. V lost 7 bases and J 8 bases, leaving 12 bases between the germline ends. The CDR3 sequence: CASIGGWDEQFF. For the CDR3, the DNA is TGTGCCAGCATTGGCGGGTGGGATGAGCAGTTCTTC.

The chain uses TRBV6-5 and TRBJ1-6; no firm D call. Germline V lookup: CDR1 MNHEY, CDR2 SVGAGI. The CDR3 covers 15 residues. The V end lost 10 bases, the J end lost 6 bases, and 19 bases lay between the germline ends. The CDR3 loop reads CAKTLTLRVNSPLHF. The CDR3, as DNA: TGTGCCAAAACTTTGACGTTGCGGGTTAATTCACCCCTCCACTTT.

This clone was found once. In DNA form, the CDR3 reads TGCGCCAGCAGCCAAGAAGGGGACAGGGGGCATTCCTACAATGAGCAGTTCTTC. Protein sequence: CASSQEGDRGHSYNEQFF. The rearrangement links TRBV4-1 to TRBJ2-1, with 12 bases identical to TRBD1. CDR3 length: 18 amino acids. V lost 0 bases to trimming and J lost 1 base; unmatched junction nucleotides: 4. CDR1 MGHRA and CDR2 YSYEKL come from the germline V gene.